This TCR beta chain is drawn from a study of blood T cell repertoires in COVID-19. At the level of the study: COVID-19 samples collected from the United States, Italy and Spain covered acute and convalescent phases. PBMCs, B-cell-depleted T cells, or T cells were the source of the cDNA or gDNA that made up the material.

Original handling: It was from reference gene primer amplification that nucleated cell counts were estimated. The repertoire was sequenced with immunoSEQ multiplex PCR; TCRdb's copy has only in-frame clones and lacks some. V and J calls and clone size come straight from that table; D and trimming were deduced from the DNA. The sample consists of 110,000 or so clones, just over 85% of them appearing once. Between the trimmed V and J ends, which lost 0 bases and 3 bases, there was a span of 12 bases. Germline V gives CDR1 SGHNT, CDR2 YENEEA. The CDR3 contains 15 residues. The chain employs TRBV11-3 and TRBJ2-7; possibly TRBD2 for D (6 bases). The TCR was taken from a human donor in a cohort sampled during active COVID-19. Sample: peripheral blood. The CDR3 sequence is CASSLDGGSGYEQYF. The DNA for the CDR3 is TGTGCCAGCAGCTTAGATGGTGGTAGCGGCTACGAGCAGTACTTC. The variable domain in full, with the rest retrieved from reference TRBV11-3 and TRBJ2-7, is EAGVVQSPRYKIIEKKQPVAFWCNPISGHNTLYWYLQNLGQGPELLIRYENEEAVDDSQLPKDRFSAERLKGVDSTLKIQPAELGDSAVYLCASSLDGGSGYEQYFGPGTRLTVT.